These T cell receptor beta chains were read from a single sample in a study of early T cells in non-severe SARS-CoV-2 infection. Using its own MiXCR run on the 5' RACE reads, TCRdb lists one record per CDR3 protein. The table includes roughly 40,000 distinct CDR3 sequences, about 7% detected once. Sample: whole blood. Receptor source: an adult who was a healthcare worker with PCR-confirmed SARS-CoV-2 infection or an uninfected control (not recorded which). The CDR3 runs from the conserved cysteine through the conserved F or W. Each record gives: J gene, clone size, D gene, V gene, CDR3 DNA, CDR3 protein. D genes are given only for firm matches. Some rows have no size entry. The others give once, few or many, or a class for an expanded clone.

>TRBJ1-3|many|.|TRBV28
TGTGCCAGCACCGCAACGGGGGTATCTGGAAACACCATATATTTT
CASTATGVSGNTIYF
>TRBJ1-6|many|.|TRBV5-6
TGTGCCAGCAGCAAGAGGGGGGCCTTTAATTCACCCCTCCACTTT
CASSKRGAFNSPLHF
>TRBJ1-5|.|.|TRBV18
TGTGCCAGCTCACCCTCTGCGAGCAATCAGCCCCAGCATTTT
CASSPSASNQPQHF
>TRBJ1-6|many|.|TRBV9
TGTGCCAGCAGCGCCGGGGGGTCACCCCTCCACTTT
CASSAGGSPLHF
>TRBJ2-3|few|.|TRBV3-1
TGTGCCAGCAGCCAAGAAATGCGGCCCTGGCTAGAAGATACGCAGTATTTT
CASSQEMRPWLEDTQYF
>TRBJ1-2|.|.|TRBV5-5
TGTGCCAGCAGCTTGTTTGTCACCGCCACCTCGTTCTATGGCTACACCTTC
CASSLFVTATSFYGYTF
>TRBJ2-7|.|.|TRBV2
TGTGCCAGCGAGAACGCTTACGAGCAGTACTTC
CASENAYEQYF
>TRBJ2-1|many|.|TRBV9
TGTGCCAGCACCGCCGGCAATGAGCAGTTCTTC
CASTAGNEQFF
>TRBJ1-4|many|.|TRBV9
TGTGCCAGCAGCGTAGGTCCGGACCGAGCAACTAATGAAAAACTGTTTTTT
CASSVGPDRATNEKLFF
>TRBJ2-3|many|.|TRBV30
TGTGCCTGGAGAATCCCAGGCCAAAGCGCAGATACGCAGTATTTT
CAWRIPGQSADTQYF
>TRBJ1-1|many|.|TRBV5-4
TGTGCCAGCAGCTTGGGGGGGCCCAATACCCGAGCTTTCTTT
CASSLGGPNTRAFF
>TRBJ1-6|.|TRBD1|TRBV7-2
TGTGCCAGCAACCCCTACGGGACAGCCCTCCCCCTCCACTTT
CASNPYGTALPLHF
>TRBJ1-2|many|.|TRBV3-1
TGTGCCAGCAGCCAAGCAACTCGAGATGGCTACACCTTC
CASSQATRDGYTF
>TRBJ1-5|few|.|TRBV19
TGTGCCAGTAGTATACAGAAGGATCAGCCCCAGCATTTT
CASSIQKDQPQHF
>TRBJ2-7|many|TRBD1|TRBV27
TGTGCCAGCAGTACAAACCGGGACAGAACCTACGAGCAGTACTTC
CASSTNRDRTYEQYF